This T cell receptor beta chain derives from a study of metastatic and nonmetastatic thyroid tumors. Study-wide context: Blood and tumor or nodule tissue repertoires from malignant and benign thyroid patients were compared.

This clone was seen a handful of times. The junction departs from germline at one end; a sequencing error may be responsible. The same CDR3 also results from other DNA sequences found in this sample. Thyroid surgery had not been preceded by any treatment in any patient. The germline V gene has CDR1 MNHGY and CDR2 SAAAGT. The CDR3 spans 14 residues. As processed by the authors: A classifier of distant metastasis in papillary thyroid cancer was built from CDR3 differences (across clinicopathological groups). MiXCR reprocessed the PCR reads for TCRdb. The V and J calls come from TCRdb's annotation, not from the publication. The sample holds about 14,000 clones; roughly 12% are singletons and the top ten take roughly 15%.

The material sequenced was blood. The source of this sequence is a female donor with papillary thyroid cancer or a benign thyroid nodule (not recorded which). Some clones in this sample may be carry-over from other donors' samples. The chain joins TRBV6-8 to TRBJ1-5; D is uncertain. CDR3 bases: TGTGCAAGCAGTTACCCAAGAGGCAATCAGCCCCAGCATTTT. It specifies CASSYPRGNQPQHF.